This TCR beta chain was sequenced for a study of blood T cell repertoires in COVID-19. Study overall: Samples representing acute and convalescent COVID-19 were sourced from the United States, Italy and Spain.

The table came from immunoSEQ multiplex PCR; TCRdb's copy has only in-frame clones and leaves some out. The data contain 30,000 or so clones, around 82% of them singletons. V lost 4 bases and J lost 3, with 16 bases in between. CDR1 is SGHNT and CDR2 is YYREEE in the germline V gene (reference sequence). This CDR3 is 15 amino acids long. The TCR comes from a man between 45 and 60 years old with acute or convalescent COVID-19. The chain joins TRBV5-4 to TRBJ1-1; TRBD1 is a possible D gene (5 bases). The sequenced material came from peripheral blood. CDR3 amino acids: CASSTSGGEYTEAFF. CDR3 nucleotides: TGTGCCAGCAGCACGTCCGGGGGAGAGTACACTGAAGCTTTCTTT.